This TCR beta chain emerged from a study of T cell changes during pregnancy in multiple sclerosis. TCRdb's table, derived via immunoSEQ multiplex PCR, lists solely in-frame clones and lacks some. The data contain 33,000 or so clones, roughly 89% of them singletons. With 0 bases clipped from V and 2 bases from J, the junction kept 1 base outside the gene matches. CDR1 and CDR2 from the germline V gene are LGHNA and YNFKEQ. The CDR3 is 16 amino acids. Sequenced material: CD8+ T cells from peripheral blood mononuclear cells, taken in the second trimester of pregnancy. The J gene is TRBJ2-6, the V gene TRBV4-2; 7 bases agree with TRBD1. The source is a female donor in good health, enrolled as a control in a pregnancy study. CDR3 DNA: TGTGCCAGCAGCCAAGACCAGGGGGCTGGGGCCAACGTCCTGACTTTC. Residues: CASSQDQGAGANVLTF.